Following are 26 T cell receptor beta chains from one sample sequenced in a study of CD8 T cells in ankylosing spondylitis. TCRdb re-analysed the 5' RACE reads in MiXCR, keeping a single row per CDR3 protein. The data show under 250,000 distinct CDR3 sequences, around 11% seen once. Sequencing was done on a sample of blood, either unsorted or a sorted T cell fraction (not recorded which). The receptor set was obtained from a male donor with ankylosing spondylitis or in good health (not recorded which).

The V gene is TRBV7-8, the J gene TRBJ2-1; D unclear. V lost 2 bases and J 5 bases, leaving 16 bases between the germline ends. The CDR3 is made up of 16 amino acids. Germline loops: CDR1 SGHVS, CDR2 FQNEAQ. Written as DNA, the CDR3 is TGTGCCAGCAGCTTACTAGTCTTGCGTGGAGACAATGAGCAGTTCTTC. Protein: CASSLLVLRGDNEQFF. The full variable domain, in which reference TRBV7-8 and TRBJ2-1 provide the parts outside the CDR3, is GAGVSQSPRYKVAKRGQDVALRCDPISGHVSLFWYQQALGQGPEFLTYFQNEAQLDKSGLPSDRFFAERPEGSVSTLKIQRTQQEDSAVYLCASSLLVLRGDNEQFFGPGTRLTVL.

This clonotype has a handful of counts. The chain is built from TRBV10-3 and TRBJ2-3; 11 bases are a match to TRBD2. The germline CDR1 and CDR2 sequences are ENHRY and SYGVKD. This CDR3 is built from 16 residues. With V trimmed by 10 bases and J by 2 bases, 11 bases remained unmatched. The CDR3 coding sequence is TGTGCCACGGGCCTAGGGACTAGCGGTAACACAGATACGCAGTATTTT. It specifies CATGLGTSGNTDTQYF.

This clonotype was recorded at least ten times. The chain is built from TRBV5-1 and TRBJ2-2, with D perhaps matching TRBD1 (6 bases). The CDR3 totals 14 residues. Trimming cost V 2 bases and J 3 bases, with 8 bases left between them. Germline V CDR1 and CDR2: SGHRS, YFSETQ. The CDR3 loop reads CASSFGQYTGELFF. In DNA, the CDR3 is TGCGCCAGCAGCTTTGGACAGTACACCGGGGAGCTGTTTTTT. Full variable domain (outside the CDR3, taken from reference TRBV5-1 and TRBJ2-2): KAGVTQTPRYLIKTRGQQVTLSCSPISGHRSVSWYQQTPGQGLQFLFEYFSETQRNKGNFPGRFSGRQFSNSRSEMNVSTLELGDSALYLCASSFGQYTGELFFGEGSRLTVL.

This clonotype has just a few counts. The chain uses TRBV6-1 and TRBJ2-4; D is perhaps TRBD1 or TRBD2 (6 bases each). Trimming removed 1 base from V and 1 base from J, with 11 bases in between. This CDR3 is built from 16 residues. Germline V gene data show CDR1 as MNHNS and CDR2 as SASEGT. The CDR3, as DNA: TGTGCCAGCAGTGAAGAGGAGGGGGGTGCCAAAAACATTCAGTACTTC. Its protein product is CASSEEEGGAKNIQYF.

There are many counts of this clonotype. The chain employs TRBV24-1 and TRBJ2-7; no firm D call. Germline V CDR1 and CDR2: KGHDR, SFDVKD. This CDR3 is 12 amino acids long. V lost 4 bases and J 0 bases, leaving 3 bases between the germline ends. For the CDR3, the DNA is TGTGCCACCAGTGACAGCTCCTACGAGCAGTACTTC. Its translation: CATSDSSYEQYF.

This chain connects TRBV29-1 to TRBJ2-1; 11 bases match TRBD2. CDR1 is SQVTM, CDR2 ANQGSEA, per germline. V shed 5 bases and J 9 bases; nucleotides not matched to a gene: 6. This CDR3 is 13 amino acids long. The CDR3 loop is CSVILAGAGEQFF. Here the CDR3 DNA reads TGCAGCGTTATACTAGCGGGAGCGGGTGAGCAGTTCTTC.

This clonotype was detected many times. For the CDR3, the DNA is TGTGCCAGCAGCTTTCAATTAGGGGAGCCCCAGCATTTT. It encodes CASSFQLGEPQHF. The chain recombines TRBV5-6 with TRBJ1-5, with a tentative D call TRBD1 (5 bases). Germline assignment: CDR1 SGHDT and CDR2 YYEEEE. V was cut by 2 bases and J by 8 bases, with 11 bases left in between. The CDR3 is made up of 13 amino acids.

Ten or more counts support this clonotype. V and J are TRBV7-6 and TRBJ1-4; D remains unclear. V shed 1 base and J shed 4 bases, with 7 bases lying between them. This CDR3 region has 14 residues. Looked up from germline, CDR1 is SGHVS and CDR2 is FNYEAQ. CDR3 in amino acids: CASSLGSNNEKLFF. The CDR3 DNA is TGTGCCAGCAGCTTAGGAAGTAATAATGAAAAACTGTTTTTT.

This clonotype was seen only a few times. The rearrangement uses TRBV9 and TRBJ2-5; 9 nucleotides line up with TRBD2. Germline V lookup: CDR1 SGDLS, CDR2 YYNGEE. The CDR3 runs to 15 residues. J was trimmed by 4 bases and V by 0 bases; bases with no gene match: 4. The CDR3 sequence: CASSVGGGAGETQYF. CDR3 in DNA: TGTGCCAGCAGCGTAGGCGGGGGGGCCGGAGAGACCCAGTACTTC.

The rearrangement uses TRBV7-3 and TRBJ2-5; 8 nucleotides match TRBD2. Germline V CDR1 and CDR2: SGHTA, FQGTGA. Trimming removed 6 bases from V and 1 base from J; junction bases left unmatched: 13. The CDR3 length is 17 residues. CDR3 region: CASRLGIQRGLQETQYF. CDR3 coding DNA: TGTGCCAGCAGGTTGGGGATCCAGCGGGGGCTCCAAGAGACCCAGTACTTC.

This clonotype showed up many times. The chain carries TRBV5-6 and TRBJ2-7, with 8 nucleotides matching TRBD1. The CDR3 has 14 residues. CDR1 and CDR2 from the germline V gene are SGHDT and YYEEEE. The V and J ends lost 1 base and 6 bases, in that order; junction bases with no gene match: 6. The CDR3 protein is CASSLTGGQVEQYF. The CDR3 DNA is TGTGCCAGCAGCTTGACAGGGGGACAAGTCGAGCAGTACTTC.

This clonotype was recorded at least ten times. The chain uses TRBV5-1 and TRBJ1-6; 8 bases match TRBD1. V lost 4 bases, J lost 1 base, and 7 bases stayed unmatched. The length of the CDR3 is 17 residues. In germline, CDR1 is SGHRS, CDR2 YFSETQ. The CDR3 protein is CASSRNTGGSYNSPLHF. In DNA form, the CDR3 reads TGCGCCAGCAGCCGAAATACAGGGGGATCCTATAATTCACCCCTCCACTTT.

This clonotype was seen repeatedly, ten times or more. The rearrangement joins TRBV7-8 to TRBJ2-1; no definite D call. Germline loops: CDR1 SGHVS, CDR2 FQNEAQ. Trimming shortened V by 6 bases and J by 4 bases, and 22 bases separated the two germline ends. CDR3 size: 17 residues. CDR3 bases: TGTGCCAGCAGTCAAGAGGCCCCCAGGACCATATACAATGAGCAGTTCTTC. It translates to CASSQEAPRTIYNEQFF.

The CDR3 protein is CASSPPQRMNTEAFF. In DNA form, the CDR3 reads TGTGCCAGCTCACCACCCCAGAGAATGAACACTGAAGCTTTCTTT. The chain links TRBV18 to TRBJ1-1; no definite D call. The V end was cut by 0 bases, the J end by 0 bases, with 8 bases between. Germline assignment: CDR1 KGHSH and CDR2 LQKENI. CDR3 length: 15 residues.

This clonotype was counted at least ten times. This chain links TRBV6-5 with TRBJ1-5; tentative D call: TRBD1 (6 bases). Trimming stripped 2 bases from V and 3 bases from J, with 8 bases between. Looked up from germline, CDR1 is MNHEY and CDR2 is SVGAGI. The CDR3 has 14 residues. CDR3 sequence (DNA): TGTGCCAGCAGTTACAACAGGGACAATCAGCCCCAGCATTTT. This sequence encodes CASSYNRDNQPQHF.

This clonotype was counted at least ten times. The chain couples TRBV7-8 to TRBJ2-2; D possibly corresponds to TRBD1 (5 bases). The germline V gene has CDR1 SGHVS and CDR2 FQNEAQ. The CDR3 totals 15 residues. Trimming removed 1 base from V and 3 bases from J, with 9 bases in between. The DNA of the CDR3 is TGTGCCAGCAGCTTAGTATGGACACACACCGGGGAGCTGTTTTTT. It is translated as CASSLVWTHTGELFF.

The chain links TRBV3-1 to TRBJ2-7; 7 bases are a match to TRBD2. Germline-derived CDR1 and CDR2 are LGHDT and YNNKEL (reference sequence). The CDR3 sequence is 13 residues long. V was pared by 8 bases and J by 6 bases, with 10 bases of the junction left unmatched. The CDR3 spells CASRDGRNREQYF. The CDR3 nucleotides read TGTGCCAGCCGAGACGGGAGGAATCGCGAGCAGTACTTC.

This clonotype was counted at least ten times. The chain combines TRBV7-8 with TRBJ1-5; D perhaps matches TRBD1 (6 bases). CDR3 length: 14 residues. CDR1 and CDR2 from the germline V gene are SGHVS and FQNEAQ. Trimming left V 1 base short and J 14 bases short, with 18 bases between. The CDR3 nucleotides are TGTGCCAGCAGCTTAGTTCGATCTACGGGACATAAGCATTTT. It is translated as CASSLVRSTGHKHF.

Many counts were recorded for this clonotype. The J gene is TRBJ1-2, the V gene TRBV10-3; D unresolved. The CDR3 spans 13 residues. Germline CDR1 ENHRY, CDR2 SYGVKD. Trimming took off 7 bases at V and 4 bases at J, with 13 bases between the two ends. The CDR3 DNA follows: TGTGCCATCATGGACGGAGCAAGCTATGGCTACACCTTC. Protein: CAIMDGASYGYTF.

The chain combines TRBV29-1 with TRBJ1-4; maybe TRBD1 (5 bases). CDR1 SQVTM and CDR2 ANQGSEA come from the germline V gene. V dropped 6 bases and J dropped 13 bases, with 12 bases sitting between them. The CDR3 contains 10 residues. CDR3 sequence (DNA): TGCAGCGTCCCCGGGGCGGTACTGTTTTTT. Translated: CSVPGAVLFF.

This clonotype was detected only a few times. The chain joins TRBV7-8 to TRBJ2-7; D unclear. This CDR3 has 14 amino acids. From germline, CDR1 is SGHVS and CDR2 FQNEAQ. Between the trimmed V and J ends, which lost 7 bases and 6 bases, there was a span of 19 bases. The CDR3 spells CASTDQGFSGEQYF. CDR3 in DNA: TGTGCCAGCACCGATCAAGGTTTTTCGGGCGAGCAGTACTTC. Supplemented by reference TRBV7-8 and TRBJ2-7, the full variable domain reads GAGVSQSPRYKVAKRGQDVALRCDPISGHVSLFWYQQALGQGPEFLTYFQNEAQLDKSGLPSDRFFAERPEGSVSTLKIQRTQQEDSAVYLCASTDQGFSGEQYFGPGTRLTVT.

CDR3 in amino acids: CASSLEVFSELAGANEQYF. Written as DNA, the CDR3 is TGTGCCAGCAGCTTAGAGGTGTTCTCGGAACTAGCGGGAGCTAACGAGCAGTACTTC. This chain links TRBV11-2 with TRBJ2-7; 11 nucleotides match TRBD2. V was pared by 0 bases and J by 5 bases, with 15 bases of the junction left unmatched. In germline, CDR1 is SGHAT, CDR2 FQNNGV. This CDR3 is 19 amino acids long.

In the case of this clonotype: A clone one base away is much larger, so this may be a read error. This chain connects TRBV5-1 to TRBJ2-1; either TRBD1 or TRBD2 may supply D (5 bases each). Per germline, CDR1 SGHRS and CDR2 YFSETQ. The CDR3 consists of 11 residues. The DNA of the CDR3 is TGCGTCAGCAGCTTGACGGGACGGAAGTTCTTC. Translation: CVSSLTGRKFF.

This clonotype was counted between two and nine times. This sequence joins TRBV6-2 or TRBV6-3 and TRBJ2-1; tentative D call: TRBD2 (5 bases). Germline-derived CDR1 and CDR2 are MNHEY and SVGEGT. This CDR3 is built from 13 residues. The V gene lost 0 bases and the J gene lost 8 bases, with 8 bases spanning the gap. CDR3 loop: CASSYSERDEQFF. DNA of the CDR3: TGTGCCAGCAGTTACTCGGAGAGGGATGAGCAGTTCTTC.

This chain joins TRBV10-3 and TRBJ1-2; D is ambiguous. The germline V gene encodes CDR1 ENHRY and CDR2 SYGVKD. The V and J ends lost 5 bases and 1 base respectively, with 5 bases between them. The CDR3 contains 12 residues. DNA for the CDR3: TGTGCCATCAGTATCAATAACTATGGCTACACCTTC. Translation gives CAISINNYGYTF.

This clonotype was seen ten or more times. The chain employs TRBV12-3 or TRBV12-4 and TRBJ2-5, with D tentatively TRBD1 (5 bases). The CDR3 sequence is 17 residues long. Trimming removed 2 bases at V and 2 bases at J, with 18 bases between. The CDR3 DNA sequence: TGTGCCAGCAGTTTAATGTCGGCAGGGTTATCTCAAGAGACCCAGTACTTC. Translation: CASSLMSAGLSQETQYF.